One TCR beta chain is described in this entry. Time point denoted: pretreatment peripheral blood. There were between 1 and 8 samples from each patient, taken pretreatment and on-treatment. These data are taken from a study of PD-L1 blockade in urothelial cancer. Germline V gene lookup returns CDR1 MNHNY and CDR2 SVGAGI (reference sequence). V was cut by 7 bases and J by 5 bases, with 18 bases left in between. There are 14 residues in the CDR3. Synthetic analogs of TCR templates were spiked into every PCR. Some clones are missing from TCRdb's copy, which holds only in-frame ones; the method was immunoSEQ multiplex PCR. The sample carries about 63,000 clones, approximately 80% recorded once.

The starting material was PBMCs, obtained around atezolizumab (anti-PD-L1) treatment. V and J are TRBV6-6 and TRBJ2-7; a weak D match, TRBD1 (6 bases). The TCR sequence derives from a man in his 70s with urothelial cancer. The CDR3 here is CASNVQGPEDEQYF. For the CDR3, the DNA is TGTGCCAGCAACGTCCAGGGGCCGGAGGACGAGCAGTACTTC.